The rows below give T cell receptor beta chains drawn from one sample of a study of T cells in localized non-small cell lung cancer. Sequencing was performed with immunoSEQ multiplex PCR; in TCRdb, only in-frame clones are kept and a portion is missing. The sample lists around 2,000 clones; about 30% were seen once. This material consisted of normal lung tissue next to the tumor, taken before any cancer treatment. The receptors were sampled from a female donor older than 55 with stage I squamous cell lung carcinoma. Each CDR3 is given with its conserved first and last residue. A D gene is named only where the DNA matches it firmly. Size is omitted from some rows. Given values are once, few, many or a class for expanded clones.

TRBJ2-2 | . | . | TRBV19 | CASSIILTANTGELFF | TGTGCCAGTAGTATAATACTGACCGCGAACACCGGGGAGCTGTTTTTT
TRBJ2-3 | TRBD2 | . | TRBV19 | CASRSSGLAGGDTQYF | TGTGCCAGTAGGTCCTCAGGACTAGCGGGAGGGGATACGCAGTATTTT
TRBJ1-6 | . | . | TRBV19 | CASRWDDGSGPLHF | TGTGCCAGTAGATGGGATGATGGATCGGGGCCCCTCCACTTT
TRBJ1-1 | TRBD1 | . | TRBV11-3 | CASSLRLGQGTEAFF | TGTGCCAGCAGCTTACGGCTGGGACAGGGGACTGAAGCTTTCTTT
TRBJ1-4 | . | . | TRBV2 | CASRRTEATNEKLFF | TGTGCCAGCAGACGGACAGAGGCAACTAATGAAAAACTGTTTTTT
TRBJ2-3 | TRBD2 | large | TRBV9 | CASSDPGGITDTQYF | TGTGCCAGCAGCGATCCGGGAGGGATCACAGATACGCAGTATTTT
TRBJ2-2 | TRBD1 | large | TRBV10-2 | CASRQGARGTGELFF | TGCGCCAGCAGGCAGGGGGCGCGGGGCACCGGGGAGCTGTTTTTT
TRBJ1-6 | TRBD1 | few | TRBV9 | CASSGRTGGSSSYNSPLHF | TGTGCCAGCAGTGGACGGACAGGGGGTTCCAGCTCCTATAATTCACCCCTCCACTTT
TRBJ1-1 | . | . | TRBV4-1 | CASSQVILFPPTEAFF | TGCGCCAGCAGCCAAGTGATCCTTTTCCCCCCCACTGAAGCTTTCTTT
TRBJ2-5 | . | . | TRBV1 | CTSSHPPPGAEKTQYF | TGCACCAGCAGCCATCCCCCCCCGGGCGCCGAGAAGACCCAGTACTTC
TRBJ2-7 | . | . | TRBV19 | CASSIAWDGTYEQYF | TGTGCCAGTAGTATAGCCTGGGACGGCACCTACGAGCAGTACTTC
TRBJ1-2 | . | . | TRBV29-1 | CSVGPLGNYGYTF | TGCAGCGTTGGGCCGTTAGGTAACTATGGCTACACCTTC
TRBJ2-3 | TRBD1 | medium-sized | TRBV11-3 | CASSLGTGTDTQYF | TGTGCCAGCAGCTTAGGGACAGGAACAGATACGCAGTATTTT
TRBJ1-1 | TRBD1 | . | TRBV6-8 | CASSEHTGGGTEAFF | TGTGCCAGCAGTGAGCATACAGGGGGCGGAACTGAAGCTTTCTTT
TRBJ2-5 | . | . | TRBV6-8 | CASRDSPINQETQYF | TGTGCCAGCAGGGACAGTCCTATTAATCAAGAGACCCAGTACTTC